Sequencing of this TCR beta chain was carried out in a study of breast tumors, draining lymph nodes, adjacent tissues. Germline V gene lookup returns CDR1 SEHNR and CDR2 FQNEAQ (reference sequence). The CDR3 has 13 residues. Trimming pared 8 bases from V and 6 bases from J, leaving 13 bases between. One entry per CDR3 protein, called by TCRdb with MiXCR from the multiplex PCR reads. The repertoire has some 130,000 distinct CDR3 sequences, just under 20% of them found once; the top ten carry 3% to 4%. The lymph nodes were axillary draining lymph nodes from breast cancer patients. This clonotype has a count of ten or more.

The sequenced sample was axillary lymph node tissue. The TCR originated in a female donor with breast cancer. Some clones in this sample may be carry-over from other donors' samples. The chain combines TRBV7-9 with TRBJ2-2; D may correspond to TRBD1 or TRBD2 (6 bases each). DNA of the CDR3: TGTGCCAGCGGAGGGGGAAGCGCCGGGGAGCTGTTTTTT. Its translation is CASGGGSAGELFF.